This T cell receptor beta chain originates from a study of control samples from healthy donors and cancer patients. Profiled with immunoSEQ multiplex PCR; TCRdb holds only in-frame clones, not every one. The sample contains 200,000 to 250,000 clones, just under 95% of which appear only once. The sequencing input was blood. The sequence was obtained from a middle-aged man in good health.

The CDR3 here is CAIREGIGNTIYF. The CDR3 DNA reads TGTGCCATCAGGGAGGGAATCGGCAACACCATATATTTT. The gene calls are TRBV10-3 and TRBJ1-3, with D hard to call. Trimming shortened V by 6 bases and J by 7 bases, and 13 bases separated the two germline ends. CDR1 is ENHRY and CDR2 is SYGVKD in the germline V gene. The CDR3 contains 13 residues.